The 23 T cell receptor beta chains listed next were all sequenced from one sample in a study of beta chain features in type 1 diabetes. Study-wide findings and caveats: All four CD4+ subsets of Type 1 diabetes patients contained TCRB CDR3s that were moderately but significantly shorter.

For these TCRs, the target antigens are not known. Investigators reverse transcribed all isolated RNA, so they sequenced expressed TCRB transcripts. Some clones are missing from TCRdb's copy, which holds only in-frame ones; the method was immunoSEQ multiplex PCR. Of hundreds of thousands of clones listed, approximately 15% were seen once; the top ten hold 0.015% to 0.017%. The sequencing input was naive CD4+ T cells from blood. All receptors derive from a man aged 18 to 30 with type 1 diabetes.

This clone was seen a few times. The CDR3 nucleotides read TGTGCCAGCAGCCAATCAAAAGGACAGACTGAAGCTTTCTTT. This gives the protein CASSQSKGQTEAFF. The chain is built from TRBV4-2 and TRBJ1-1; D possibly corresponds to TRBD1 (6 bases). In germline, CDR1 is LGHNA, CDR2 YNFKEQ. The CDR3 consists of 14 residues. The V end lost 2 bases, the J end lost 5 bases, and 12 bases lay between the germline ends.

The chain recombines TRBV19 with TRBJ2-7; TRBD2 matches at 7 bases. From germline, CDR1 is LNHDA and CDR2 SQIVND (reference sequence). V gave up 10 bases and J gave up 3 bases; unmatched junction bases: 9. The CDR3 runs 13 residues. CDR3 protein: CATKAGLHYEQYF. DNA of the CDR3: TGTGCCACCAAAGCGGGATTACACTACGAGCAGTACTTC. Together with reference TRBV19 and TRBJ2-7, the CDR3 gives the full variable domain: DGGITQSPKYLFRKEGQNVTLSCEQNLNHDAMYWYRQDPGQGLRLIYYSQIVNDFQKGDIAEGYSVSREKKESFPLTVTSAQKNPTAFYLCATKAGLHYEQYFGPGTRLTVT.

This clone was picked up a small number of times. This chain links TRBV7-9 with TRBJ2-7; TRBD2 aligns across 11 bases. The CDR3 has 16 residues. The germline V gene has CDR1 SEHNR and CDR2 FQNEAQ (reference sequence). V gave up 5 bases and J gave up 7 bases; unmatched junction bases: 13. CDR3 in DNA: TGTGCCAGCAGCAGATCTAGCGGGGGGACCAATCGGGAGCAGTACTTC. Amino acid sequence: CASSRSSGGTNREQYF.

This chain joins TRBV7-2 and TRBJ2-2, with D perhaps TRBD2 (7 bases). Germline lookup yields CDR1 SGHTA and CDR2 FQGNSA. The CDR3 length is 13 residues. Trimming took off 6 bases at V and 6 bases at J, with 11 bases between the two ends. CDR3 in DNA: TGTGCCAGCAGTACGGGGGGCCCCGGGGAGCTGTTTTTT. Translation gives CASSTGGPGELFF.

The rearrangement links TRBV28 to TRBJ1-1; 8 bases map to TRBD1. From germline, CDR1 is MDHEN and CDR2 SYDVKM. CDR3 length: 14 amino acids. The V segment lost 8 bases and the J segment 6 bases; nucleotides outside the gene matches: 11. DNA for the CDR3: TGTGCCAGCGGGACCGCAGGGGGCAGGTCTGAAGCTTTCTTT. Amino acids: CASGTAGGRSEAFF.

This rearrangement joins TRBV7-2 to TRBJ1-2, with 11 bases that match TRBD1. The J segment lost 7 bases and the V segment lost 5 bases, leaving 12 bases of the junction unmatched. The CDR3 covers 16 residues. Per germline, CDR1 SGHTA and CDR2 FQGNSA. The CDR3 DNA reads TGTGCCAGCAGCCCCCCCGGACAGGGGGCTCGTGGTGGCTACACCTTC. Its translation: CASSPPGQGARGGYTF.

This clone was detected only a few times. The V and J genes are TRBV5-1 and TRBJ2-7; possible D gene TRBD2, 6 bases. V shed 2 bases and J shed 3 bases, with 12 bases lying between them. Germline-derived CDR1 and CDR2 are SGHRS and YFSETQ. This CDR3 has 14 residues. The chain's CDR3 is CASSFFNGGYEQYF. DNA of the CDR3: TGCGCCAGCAGCTTCTTTAACGGGGGCTACGAGCAGTACTTC.

A few counts support this clone. This chain joins TRBV14 and TRBJ2-7; D gene ambiguous. The V gene's germline CDR1 is SGHDN and CDR2 FVKESK. This CDR3 comprises 13 residues. Between the trimmed V and J ends, which lost 1 base and 0 bases, there was a span of 4 bases. The CDR3 region has the DNA TGTGCCAGCAGCCAAGTACACTCCTACGAGCAGTACTTC. Protein: CASSQVHSYEQYF. Combining the CDR3 with reference TRBV14 and TRBJ2-7 gives the whole variable domain EAGVTQFPSHSVIEKGQTVTLRCDPISGHDNLYWYRRVMGKEIKFLLHFVKESKQDESGMPNNRFLAERTGGTYSTLKVQPAELEDSGVYFCASSQVHSYEQYFGPGTRLTVT.

This clone was counted a few times. The chain carries TRBV7-2 and TRBJ2-1; 7 bases align to TRBD1. J was trimmed by 8 bases and V by 6 bases; bases with no gene match: 4. The CDR3 contains 12 residues. Per germline, CDR1 SGHTA and CDR2 FQGNSA. CDR3 coding DNA: TGTGCCAGCAGTAGACAGGGCTATGAGCAGTTCTTC. Protein product: CASSRQGYEQFF. Together with reference TRBV7-2 and TRBJ2-1, the CDR3 gives the full variable domain: GAGVSQSPSNKVTEKGKDVELRCDPISGHTALYWYRQSLGQGLEFLIYFQGNSAPDKSGLPSDRFSAERTGGSVSTLTIQRTQQEDSAVYLCASSRQGYEQFFGPGTRLTVL.

The V gene is TRBV7-2, the J gene TRBJ2-7; 9 bases agree with TRBD1. The CDR3 runs 15 residues. Germline V CDR1 and CDR2: SGHTA, FQGNSA. Trimming took 4 bases from V and 1 from J; bases not matched to a gene: 5. CDR3 in amino acids: CASSSYRGPSYEQYF. CDR3 nucleotides: TGTGCCAGCAGCTCGTACAGGGGGCCGTCCTACGAGCAGTACTTC.

The V gene is TRBV30, the J gene TRBJ1-2; no definite D call. CDR1 and CDR2 (germline): GTSNPN, SVGIG (reference sequence). V lost 0 bases to trimming and J lost 7 bases, with 15 bases between them. The length of the CDR3 is 14 residues. The CDR3 nucleotides are TGTGCCTGGAGTGTATCACCGGGAATGAGTGGCTACACCTTC. Encoded protein: CAWSVSPGMSGYTF. The whole variable domain, remainder taken from reference TRBV30 and TRBJ1-2, is SQTIHQWPATLVQPVGSPLSLECTVEGTSNPNLYWYRQAAGRGLQLLFYSVGIGQISSEVPQNLSASRPQDRQFILSSKKLLLSDSGFYLCAWSVSPGMSGYTFGSGTRLTVV.

The rearrangement links TRBV18 to TRBJ2-7; the D gene is possibly TRBD1 (6 bases). The CDR3 loop spans 14 amino acids. Trimming removed 3 bases at V and 0 bases at J, with 9 bases between. Germline loops: CDR1 KGHSH, CDR2 LQKENI. The CDR3 DNA follows: TGTGCCAGCTCACCCGGGACATACTCCTACGAGCAGTACTTC. Its translation is CASSPGTYSYEQYF.

This clone has a single count. The chain links TRBV7-2 to TRBJ2-7; 7 bases fit TRBD2. This CDR3 region has 13 residues. Germline CDR1 SGHTA, CDR2 FQGNSA. The trim removed 5 bases at V and 9 bases at J, leaving 10 bases unmatched. The CDR3: CASSPGEGGTQYF. CDR3 coding DNA: TGTGCCAGCAGCCCTGGGGAGGGAGGGACGCAGTACTTC.

The chain has TRBV14 and TRBJ2-1; D ambiguous. V was clipped by 3 bases and J by 5 bases, with 14 bases between them. CDR1 is SGHDN, CDR2 FVKESK, per germline. CDR3 length equals 15 residues. The CDR3 bases are TGTGCCAGCAGCCATCCCTGGTTGGGCCACAATGAGCAGTTCTTC. This sequence encodes CASSHPWLGHNEQFF.

The rearrangement uses TRBV29-1 and TRBJ1-1; D is unresolved. From germline, CDR1 is SQVTM and CDR2 ANQGSEA. The CDR3 contains 13 residues. V lost 4 bases and J 3 bases, leaving 12 bases between the germline ends. The CDR3 DNA reads TGCAGCGTTGTCTTGAGGCAAGACACTGAAGCTTTCTTT. Protein product: CSVVLRQDTEAFF.

This clone was seen a few times. The chain employs TRBV6-1 and TRBJ2-4; possibly TRBD1 for D (5 bases). Per germline, CDR1 MNHNS and CDR2 SASEGT. V lost 9 bases and J lost 0, with 9 bases in between. The CDR3 totals 13 residues. In DNA, the CDR3 is TGTGCCAGTCGACAGCTAGCCAAAAACATTCAGTACTTC. This codes for CASRQLAKNIQYF.

V and J are TRBV7-2 and TRBJ2-1, with 8 bases fitting TRBD2. Germline lookup yields CDR1 SGHTA and CDR2 FQGNSA. V was pared by 3 bases and J by 2 bases, with 6 bases of the junction left unmatched. CDR3 length: 16 amino acids. CDR3 sequence: CASSFQGAGAYNEQFF. In DNA, the CDR3 is TGTGCCAGCAGCTTCCAGGGAGCGGGAGCCTACAATGAGCAGTTCTTC.

This clone was seen a few times. This chain connects TRBV9 to TRBJ2-3; D not resolved. CDR1 is SGDLS, CDR2 YYNGEE, per germline. V was trimmed by 1 base and J by 1 base, leaving 7 bases between them. There are 14 residues in the CDR3. CDR3 nucleotides: TGTGCCAGCAGCGTACAGTCAGGCACAGATACGCAGTATTTT. Translating it yields CASSVQSGTDTQYF.

A few counts support this clone. CDR3 nucleotides: TGTGCCAGTAGTATTGGGGGGGCCTTCCAAGAGACCCAGTACTTC. Its translation: CASSIGGAFQETQYF. The rearrangement links TRBV19 to TRBJ2-5; weak D call: TRBD2 (7 bases). V was trimmed by 3 bases and J by 1 base, leaving 12 bases between them. The CDR3 runs to 15 residues. Germline values: CDR1 LNHDA, CDR2 SQIVND (reference sequence). Filled out from reference TRBV19 and TRBJ2-5, the complete variable domain reads DGGITQSPKYLFRKEGQNVTLSCEQNLNHDAMYWYRQDPGQGLRLIYYSQIVNDFQKGDIAEGYSVSREKKESFPLTVTSAQKNPTAFYLCASSIGGAFQETQYFGPGTRLLVL.

The CDR3 loop is CASSSRTTEAFF. The CDR3 coding sequence is TGTGCCAGCAGCTCACGGACTACTGAAGCTTTCTTT. The chain has TRBV5-4 and TRBJ1-1; D unclear. This CDR3 has 12 amino acids. Germline assignment: CDR1 SGHNT and CDR2 YYREEE (reference sequence). Trimming removed 3 bases at V and 5 bases at J, with 8 bases between.

This sequence joins TRBV6-5 and TRBJ1-1, with D uncertain. The CDR3 covers 14 residues. Germline V gene sequence: CDR1 MNHEY, CDR2 SVGAGI. Trimming cost V 6 bases and J 3 bases, with 14 bases left between them. The CDR3 DNA reads TGTGCCAGCAGGGTCGGACTAACGGACACTGAAGCTTTCTTT. Its translation: CASRVGLTDTEAFF.

This clone was recorded a few times. J is TRBJ1-5 and V is TRBV6-5, with a tentative D call TRBD1 (5 bases). The CDR3 length is 13 residues. Trimming took 4 bases from V and 4 from J, leaving 8 bases between them. Germline CDR1 reads MNHEY; CDR2 reads SVGAGI. For the CDR3, the DNA is TGTGCCAGCAGTTCCCAGGGAAATCAGCCCCAGCATTTT. Translated: CASSSQGNQPQHF.

The gene calls are TRBV5-6 and TRBJ1-1; D is uncertain. The CDR3 is made up of 14 amino acids. Germline values: CDR1 SGHDT, CDR2 YYEEEE. V lost 4 bases, J lost 1 base, and 11 bases lay in between. The CDR3 DNA follows: TGTGCCAGCAGCGGCCGTGCAGGGAACACTGAAGCTTTCTTT. Translation: CASSGRAGNTEAFF.